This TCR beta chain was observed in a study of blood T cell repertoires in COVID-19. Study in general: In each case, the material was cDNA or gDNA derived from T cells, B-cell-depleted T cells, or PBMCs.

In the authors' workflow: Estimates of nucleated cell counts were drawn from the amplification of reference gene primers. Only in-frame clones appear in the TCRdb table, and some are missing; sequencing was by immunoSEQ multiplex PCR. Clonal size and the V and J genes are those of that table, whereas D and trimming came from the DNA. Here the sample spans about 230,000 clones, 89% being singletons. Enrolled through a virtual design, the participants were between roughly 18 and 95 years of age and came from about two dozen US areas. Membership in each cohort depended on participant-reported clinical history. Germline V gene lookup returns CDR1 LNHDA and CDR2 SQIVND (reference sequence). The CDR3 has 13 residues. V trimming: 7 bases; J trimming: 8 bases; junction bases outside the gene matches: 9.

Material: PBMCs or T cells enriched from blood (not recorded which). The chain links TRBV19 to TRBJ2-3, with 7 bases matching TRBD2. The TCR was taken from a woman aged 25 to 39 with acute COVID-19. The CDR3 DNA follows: TGTGCCAGTAATGCCGGTCCGGGGGGTACGCAGTATTTT. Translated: CASNAGPGGTQYF.